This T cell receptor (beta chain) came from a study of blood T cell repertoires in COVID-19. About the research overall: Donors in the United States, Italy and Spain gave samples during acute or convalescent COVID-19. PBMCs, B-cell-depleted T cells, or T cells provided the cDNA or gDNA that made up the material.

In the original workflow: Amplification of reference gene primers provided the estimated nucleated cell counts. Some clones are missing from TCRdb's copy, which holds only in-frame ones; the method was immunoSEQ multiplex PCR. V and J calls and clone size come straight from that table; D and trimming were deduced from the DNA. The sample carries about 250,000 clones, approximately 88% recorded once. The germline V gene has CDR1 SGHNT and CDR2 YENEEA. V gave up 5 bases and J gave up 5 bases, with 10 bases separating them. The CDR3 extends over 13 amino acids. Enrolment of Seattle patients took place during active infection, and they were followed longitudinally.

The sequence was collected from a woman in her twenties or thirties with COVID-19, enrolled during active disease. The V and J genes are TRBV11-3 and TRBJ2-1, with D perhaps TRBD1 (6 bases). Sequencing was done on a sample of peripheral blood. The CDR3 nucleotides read TGTGCCAGCAGCATGGGACACAACAATGAGCAGTTCTTC. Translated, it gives CASSMGHNNEQFF.